This T cell receptor (beta chain) was identified in a study of cytomegalovirus exposure and HLA in healthy donors (dated by TCRdb to about 2017). Context from the whole study: According to an earlier analysis of 587 of the donors, some 180 million T cells yielded roughly 110 million unique TCR beta sequences and approximately 300 Gb of sequence data. About 300 gigabases of sequencing data and 70 million to 100 million unique TCR sequences were included in an early release covering under 650 HLA-typed donors. Of the roughly 390 genotyped donors, over 70% fell in the genetic ancestry cluster associated with self-reported Caucasian donors. The study was designed to test whether signatures of past pathogen exposure could be identified by cataloging public T cell receptors. The study profiled the T cell repertoires of some 610 subjects by immunosequencing and related them to cytomegalovirus serostatus. Along with the approximately 670-subject first cohort, a separate validation cohort of 120 different subjects was used. To predict cytomegalovirus infection status, the study combined high-throughput TCR immunosequencing, statistical association of individual TCRs with disease status, and machine learning. A later analysis re-analyzed previously published TCR beta repertoires from 660 or so donors and added high-resolution HLA genotyping to study TCR occurrence patterns. In the later analysis, no new phenotypic data were used to find candidate immune exposures; instead, reliance was placed on TCR beta sequences and their occurrence across donors. To decide whether each TCR beta V gene segment behaved as functional or pseudogenic, an earlier analysis of some 540 of the donors relied on high-throughput TCR beta sequencing. Alongside the repertoire data, information on donor age, sex, ethnicity and CMV serostatus was compiled. Genome-wide SNP genotypes for about 65% of the roughly 700 donors were used in a later genetic analysis, which treated that subset as a discovery cohort. All discovery cohort repertoires had been generated using a single sequencing platform. HLA typing included class I and class II loci at four-digit resolution. The number of donors typed differed by locus, with roughly 629-640 for A, B, C, DRB1 and DQB1, approximately 500 for DQA1, about 610 for DPA1, and 450 to 480 for DPB1. A few DR-DQ haplotypes were treated as single units for association and clustering because of strong linkage in the cohort. On average, 235,054 unique TCR beta nucleotide sequences were sequenced per donor among some 420 genotyped donors of the cohort, with around 19% of those sequences being non-productive. Results the study describes overall, beyond this receptor: The authors suggested that the approach could potentially be generalized to other disease states and immunological phenotypes. A later analysis found that TCR association rates varied across HLA loci, with DRB1 alleles showing the most associated TCRs and HLA-C alleles the fewest. A later genetic analysis reported fewer N-insertions in productive TCRs among donors in an Asian-associated ancestry cluster than the roughly 700-donor mean. Because counts were too low, roughly 18 rarely observed V segments, including chromosome 9 orphons, were left out of the earlier analysis of 587 of the donors. A later genetic analysis associated a missense DCLRE1C variant with V-gene and J-gene trimming of TCR beta chains, and an independent cohort replicated the association. Most TCR sequences were seen in very few donors, while some public TCRs were found in many individuals. A later analysis found that most CMV-associated TCR beta chains appeared HLA-restricted, with HLA associations seemingly driven largely by CMV exposure. The 87-base-pair reads could not distinguish some IMGT-functional V segments, including TRBV6-2 and TRBV6-3, so those segments were excluded. Because some donors lacked HLA typing at each locus, the association tests relied only on the typed subset. A later analysis associated about 17,000 TCR beta sequences with specific HLA alleles at a false discovery rate of 0.05. The only immune exposure information available for the cohort was CMV serostatus. A further reported finding was that TCR beta sequences accurately predicted the HLA-A and HLA-B alleles for most subjects in the first cohort. The presence/absence analyses assumed that sequencing depth was roughly uniform across donors, and that assumption may not be true. Assigning TCR associations to individual alleles was difficult when HLA alleles, especially DR and DQ, strongly co-occurred. In vitro tests confirmed that a few of the cytomegalovirus-associated TCR beta chains recognize cytomegalovirus antigens. In a later analysis, HLA-associated TCR beta chains were found to be more clonally expanded and to have lower generation probabilities than equally common non-associated chains. In an earlier analysis of 587 of the donors, most TCR beta V segments appeared in productive rearrangements about 87% or about 30% of the time, broadly matching IMGT annotations. A cluster of highly shared sequence variants was judged likely to represent a technical artifact of the sequencing pipeline. In the study, roughly 160 TCR beta chains were listed as associated with cytomegalovirus. Correlated functional status among segregating V segments might be attributable to linkage disequilibrium, but an unknown experimental factor could not be ruled out. Cytomegalovirus status was reported to be diagnosed by the classifier with high specificity and sensitivity in both the original and validation cohorts. In a later analysis, several top co-occurrence clusters were reported to appear linked to parvovirus B19, influenza, CMV and Epstein-Barr virus. Only TCR beta chains were sequenced in this cohort, and the absence of alpha or paired-chain data limited detectable features.

A word on this clone: The antigen this receptor binds is unknown. Base qualities are not at hand, and no much larger clone is one base apart.

Library method: the immunoSEQ multiplex PCR assay. The multiplex PCR relied on a mix of 60 forward primers for TCR Vbeta segments and 13 reverse primers for TCR Jbeta segments. The CDR3 region of rearranged TCR beta genes was amplified from genomic DNA with a multiplex PCR assay. Amplified TCR beta libraries were sequenced as 87-base-pair reads on the Illumina HiSeq System. Concerning the study's data processing: A later analysis counted tens of millions of unique TCR beta chains across the 500 to 850 repertoires, and 10 million to 11 million of these chains were shared by at least two donors. A nearest-neighbor algorithm error-corrected the raw reads and collapsed the reads into unique sequences, merging closely related sequences to remove PCR and sequencing errors. V, D and J gene segments were assigned by aligning CDR3 sequences to IMGT reference sequences. For a sequence to be retained, a match of at least six nucleotides was required to both a V gene segment and a J gene segment. A rearrangement counted as productive if the CDR3 had no stop codons and remained in frame with V and J, and every other rearrangement counted as non-productive. CDR3 was defined according to IMGT convention as the region running from the second conserved V-encoded cysteine to the conserved J-encoded phenylalanine. The earlier analysis of about 570 of the donors excluded any sequence lacking an unambiguous match to a single V gene segment. In an earlier analysis of several hundred of the donors, V segments were called functional above 56.7% productive rearrangements and were called segregating when the between-donor standard deviation exceeded 5%. To diagnose cytomegalovirus status from the catalog of TCR beta chain sequences, a statistical classification framework was built. V and J gene assignment, in a later analysis, came from comparing TCR nucleotide sequences with IMGT/GENE-DB human TR gene sequences. Using the TCRdist pipeline, a later analysis assigned CDR3 sequences along with most-parsimonious VDJ recombination scenarios. In a later analysis, every TCR beta chain was defined by the combination of its CDR3 amino acid sequence and its V-gene family, and reads without a unique V-gene family were dropped. As a way to deal with suspected cross-contamination and a sequencing artifact, a later analysis dropped 450 to 600 nucleotide sequences that were highly shared and had low generation probability. A later analysis calculated a clonal expansion index for each public chain from normalized within-repertoire ranks of inferred template counts. In a later analysis, generation probabilities were computed with a VDJ recombination model fitted to out-of-frame rearrangements, and the resulting probabilities were checked against IGoR. In a later analysis, TCR-TCR, TCR-HLA and TCR-CMV co-occurrence was scored with hypergeometric tests, and a repertoire-size bias correction was applied to TCR pairs. In a later analysis, false discovery rates were estimated by permuting HLA or CMV assignments 20 times. In a later analysis, co-occurring TCRs were grouped with DBSCAN, and TCRdist sequence similarity was added when clustering was performed within HLA-allele-positive subsets. Repertoires with fewer than 30,000 or more than 120,000 public chains were left out of co-occurrence clustering, as were about 5 repertoires with anomalous nucleotide sharing. Imported from immuneACCESS, the table was reduced by TCRdb to in-frame sequences with V and J called. These copies leave out some clones; in studies compared against another copy, an unresolved V gene accounts for under half, and the cause of the remainder is not known. D and trimming come from the DNA, and the V and J calls and clone size come from that table. This sample comprises about 150,000 clones, over 50% of them detected only once. The top ten hold roughly 1.7% of the sample.

The CDR3 runs 15 residues from the cysteine to the phenylalanine. Solely the CDR3 DNA is kept, with 45 bases framed from the first base. Based on the germline V gene, the CDR1 and CDR2 sequences are SGHTA and FQGTGA. Ends trimmed: V by 2 bases, J by 8 bases; bases unmatched to a gene: 9. In total, just over 650 healthy bone marrow donors made up the cohort. At the time of sampling, all cohort members were nominally healthy, though unrecorded immune exposures were likely present. Of the 670 or so cohort members, more than 250 had a positive CMV serostatus and 352 had a negative one, while no CMV serostatus was recorded for the donor. A peripheral blood sample was provided by each donor, and peripheral blood mononuclear cells were used for TCR beta sequencing. The Qiagen DNeasy Blood Extraction Kit was used to extract genomic DNA from the blood cell samples.

Sequencing was done on a sample of PBMCs. This chain joins TRBV7-3 to TRBJ2-4; 7 central bases correspond to TRBD2. The sequence was obtained from a human donor in good health. The CDR3 protein: CASSLFTSGGDIQYF. In nucleotide form, the sequence is TGTGCCAGCAGCTTATTCACTTCGGGAGGTGACATTCAGTACTTC.